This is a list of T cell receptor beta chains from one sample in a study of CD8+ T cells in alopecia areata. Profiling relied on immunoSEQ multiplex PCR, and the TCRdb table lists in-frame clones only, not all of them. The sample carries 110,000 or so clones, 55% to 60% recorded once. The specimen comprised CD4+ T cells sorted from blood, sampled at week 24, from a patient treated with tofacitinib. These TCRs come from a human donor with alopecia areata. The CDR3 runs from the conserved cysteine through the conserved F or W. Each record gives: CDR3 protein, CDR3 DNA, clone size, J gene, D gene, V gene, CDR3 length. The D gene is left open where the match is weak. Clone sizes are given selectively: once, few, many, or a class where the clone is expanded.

CDR3 protein: CASSWTGGLNTGELFF
CDR3 DNA: TGTGCCAGCAGCTGGACAGGGGGCTTGAACACCGGGGAGCTGTTTTTT
clone size: -
J gene: TRBJ2-2
D gene: TRBD1
V gene: TRBV7-8
CDR3 length: 16

CDR3 protein: CAWSVRPRAGYNSPLHF
CDR3 DNA: TGTGCCTGGAGTGTACGGCCCAGGGCAGGCTATAATTCACCCCTCCACTTT
clone size: -
J gene: TRBJ1-6
D gene: -
V gene: TRBV30
CDR3 length: 17

CDR3 protein: CASSALPRLAGGLETQYF
CDR3 DNA: TGTGCCAGCAGTGCACTCCCCAGACTAGCGGGGGGGCTAGAGACCCAGTACTTC
clone size: few
J gene: TRBJ2-5
D gene: TRBD2
V gene: TRBV2
CDR3 length: 18

CDR3 protein: CSASGGDGYTF
CDR3 DNA: TGCAGTGCCTCCGGGGGGGATGGCTACACCTTC
clone size: -
J gene: TRBJ1-2
D gene: -
V gene: TRBV20-1
CDR3 length: 11

CDR3 protein: CSVEQGGRRGDTQYF
CDR3 DNA: TGCAGCGTTGAGCAGGGGGGCCGTAGGGGAGATACGCAGTATTTT
clone size: -
J gene: TRBJ2-3
D gene: -
V gene: TRBV29-1
CDR3 length: 15

CDR3 protein: CASSLGGRRSYNEQFF
CDR3 DNA: TGTGCCAGCAGCTTAGGGGGTAGGCGCTCCTACAATGAGCAGTTCTTC
clone size: -
J gene: TRBJ2-1
D gene: -
V gene: TRBV13
CDR3 length: 16

CDR3 protein: CASSYRRANYGYTF
CDR3 DNA: TGTGCCAGCAGTTACCGGAGGGCTAACTATGGCTACACCTTC
clone size: few
J gene: TRBJ1-2
D gene: -
V gene: TRBV6-5
CDR3 length: 14

CDR3 protein: CASSLDSNQPQHF
CDR3 DNA: TGCGCCAGCAGCCTGGACAGTAATCAGCCCCAGCATTTT
clone size: -
J gene: TRBJ1-5
D gene: -
V gene: TRBV5-1
CDR3 length: 13

CDR3 protein: CASSQTSGRLSYNEQFF
CDR3 DNA: TGCGCCAGCAGCCAGACTAGCGGGAGACTCTCCTACAATGAGCAGTTCTTC
clone size: -
J gene: TRBJ2-1
D gene: TRBD2
V gene: TRBV4-1
CDR3 length: 17

CDR3 protein: CASSLNRGSSYNEQFF
CDR3 DNA: TGTGCCAGCAGCTTGAACAGGGGCAGCTCCTACAATGAGCAGTTCTTC
clone size: few
J gene: TRBJ2-1
D gene: TRBD1
V gene: TRBV5-6
CDR3 length: 16

CDR3 protein: CASRRGNIGAFF
CDR3 DNA: TGCGCCAGCAGGAGGGGGAACATCGGTGCTTTCTTT
clone size: -
J gene: TRBJ1-1
D gene: -
V gene: TRBV23-1
CDR3 length: 12

CDR3 protein: CASSLNREETQYF
CDR3 DNA: TGTGCCAGCAGCTTGAACAGGGAGGAGACCCAGTACTTC
clone size: -
J gene: TRBJ2-5
D gene: -
V gene: TRBV5-4
CDR3 length: 13

CDR3 protein: CALGQYSNQPQHF
CDR3 DNA: TGTGCCTTGGGACAGTATAGCAATCAGCCCCAGCATTTT
clone size: -
J gene: TRBJ1-5
D gene: TRBD1
V gene: TRBV30
CDR3 length: 13

CDR3 protein: CASSFDRTGYYEQYF
CDR3 DNA: TGCGCCAGCAGCTTCGACCGAACCGGCTACTACGAGCAGTACTTC
clone size: -
J gene: TRBJ2-7
D gene: -
V gene: TRBV5-1
CDR3 length: 15

CDR3 protein: CASSFSGGPARGQFF
CDR3 DNA: TGCGCCAGCAGCTTTAGCGGGGGGCCAGCCCGTGGGCAGTTCTTC
clone size: few
J gene: TRBJ2-1
D gene: TRBD2
V gene: TRBV5-1
CDR3 length: 15

CDR3 protein: CAWSVVPHNEQFF
CDR3 DNA: TGTGCCTGGAGTGTTGTCCCTCACAATGAGCAGTTCTTC
clone size: -
J gene: TRBJ2-1
D gene: -
V gene: TRBV30
CDR3 length: 13

CDR3 protein: CATSRTSAHNEQFF
CDR3 DNA: TGTGCCACCAGCAGGACTAGCGCCCACAATGAGCAGTTCTTC
clone size: -
J gene: TRBJ2-1
D gene: TRBD2
V gene: TRBV15
CDR3 length: 14

CDR3 protein: CASTPGRGGSETQYF
CDR3 DNA: TGTGCCAGCACCCCAGGCAGGGGGGGGTCGGAGACCCAGTACTTC
clone size: -
J gene: TRBJ2-5
D gene: -
V gene: TRBV5-4
CDR3 length: 15

CDR3 protein: CASSAAGGSGDTQYF
CDR3 DNA: TGTGCCAGCAGTGCAGCGGGGGGATCGGGAGATACGCAGTATTTT
clone size: few
J gene: TRBJ2-3
D gene: TRBD2
V gene: TRBV2
CDR3 length: 15

CDR3 protein: CASSLSRTFRPLNTGELFF
CDR3 DNA: TGCGCCAGCAGCTTGAGCCGCACGTTCCGCCCACTTAACACCGGGGAGCTGTTTTTT
clone size: -
J gene: TRBJ2-2
D gene: -
V gene: TRBV5-1
CDR3 length: 19

CDR3 protein: CASSVVGGESYEQYF
CDR3 DNA: TGTGCCAGCAGTGTGGTTGGGGGCGAAAGCTACGAGCAGTACTTC
clone size: -
J gene: TRBJ2-7
D gene: -
V gene: TRBV2
CDR3 length: 15

CDR3 protein: CAGRPGANVLTF
CDR3 DNA: TGTGCCGGCCGCCCTGGGGCCAACGTCCTGACTTTC
clone size: once
J gene: TRBJ2-6
D gene: -
V gene: TRBV30
CDR3 length: 12

CDR3 protein: CASSIGSGYEQYF
CDR3 DNA: TGTGCCAGTAGTATTGGATCGGGATACGAGCAGTACTTC
clone size: few
J gene: TRBJ2-7
D gene: -
V gene: TRBV19
CDR3 length: 13

CDR3 protein: CASSQIADRIYEQYF
CDR3 DNA: TGCGCCAGCAGCCAAATTGCGGACAGGATCTACGAGCAGTACTTC
clone size: -
J gene: TRBJ2-7
D gene: TRBD1
V gene: TRBV4-1
CDR3 length: 15

CDR3 protein: CASSLNGLNTEAFF
CDR3 DNA: TGCGCCAGCAGCTTGAACGGATTGAACACTGAAGCTTTCTTT
clone size: -
J gene: TRBJ1-1
D gene: -
V gene: TRBV5-1
CDR3 length: 14

CDR3 protein: CAIRKGQGASDYGYTF
CDR3 DNA: TGTGCCATCAGGAAGGGACAGGGGGCTTCGGACTATGGCTACACCTTC
clone size: -
J gene: TRBJ1-2
D gene: TRBD1
V gene: TRBV10-3
CDR3 length: 16

CDR3 protein: CASSLEPGGREETQYF
CDR3 DNA: TGCGCCAGCAGCTTGGAGCCAGGGGGTCGGGAAGAGACCCAGTACTTC
clone size: few
J gene: TRBJ2-5
D gene: TRBD1
V gene: TRBV5-1
CDR3 length: 16

CDR3 protein: CASSRGPFNQPQHF
CDR3 DNA: TGTGCCAGCAGCAGGGGGCCATTCAATCAGCCCCAGCATTTT
clone size: -
J gene: TRBJ1-5
D gene: TRBD1
V gene: TRBV27
CDR3 length: 14

CDR3 protein: CSVVRAGTGGGTEAFF
CDR3 DNA: TGCAGCGTTGTCCGAGCCGGGACAGGGGGAGGCACTGAAGCTTTCTTT
clone size: few
J gene: TRBJ1-1
D gene: TRBD1
V gene: TRBV29-1
CDR3 length: 16

CDR3 protein: CASSPRGTRDEQYF
CDR3 DNA: TGTGCCAGCTCACCCCGAGGGACACGGGACGAGCAGTACTTC
clone size: -
J gene: TRBJ2-7
D gene: -
V gene: TRBV18
CDR3 length: 14

CDR3 protein: CASSLQAGGPAPYEQYF
CDR3 DNA: TGTGCCAGCAGCTTACAAGCGGGGGGACCAGCCCCCTACGAGCAGTACTTC
clone size: -
J gene: TRBJ2-7
D gene: TRBD2
V gene: TRBV7-2
CDR3 length: 17

CDR3 protein: CAWIPHTGTGQETQYF
CDR3 DNA: TGTGCCTGGATACCTCACACCGGGACTGGACAAGAGACCCAGTACTTC
clone size: few
J gene: TRBJ2-5
D gene: -
V gene: TRBV30
CDR3 length: 16

CDR3 protein: CAWSAAGFEQFF
CDR3 DNA: TGTGCCTGGAGTGCAGCAGGGTTTGAGCAGTTCTTC
clone size: -
J gene: TRBJ2-1
D gene: -
V gene: TRBV30
CDR3 length: 12

CDR3 protein: CAMRDPTTSYEQYF
CDR3 DNA: TGTGCCATGAGGGACCCCACTACCTCCTACGAGCAGTACTTC
clone size: -
J gene: TRBJ2-7
D gene: -
V gene: TRBV10-3
CDR3 length: 14